This record concerns one T cell receptor (beta chain) sequence. Its antigen remains unidentified. The data stem from a study of shared clonotypes between healthy human individuals. Overall study findings and caveats: Memory subsets generally showed lower estimated richness than naive subsets. The researchers took only blood, and tissue repertoires probably look different. In having few donors, the study represented limited genetic and exposure-history diversity.

DNA at 200 ng, 25,000 to 35,000 T cell genomes, went into sorted-subset replicate PCRs. The data were produced by immunoSEQ multiplex PCR, yet TCRdb's version contains in-frame clones alone and is incomplete. The table lists 750,000 to 1,000,000 clones, over 90% of them singletons. Naivety among CD8 cells was defined by CD45RO negativity and positive CCR7 selection, thereby excluding terminally differentiated effector memory CD45RA+ cells. The CDR3 sequence is 14 residues long. Germline trimming cut 5 bases from V and 2 bases from J; bases unmatched to any gene: 5. CDR1 and CDR2 from the germline V gene are SEHNR and FQNEAQ (reference sequence).

The TCR comes from a young man in good health. Specimen: naive CD8+ T cells sorted from blood. The chain links TRBV7-9 to TRBJ1-1, with TRBD1 matching over 7 bases. The CDR3 DNA is TGTGCCAGCAGCCTGACAGGGTCCAACACTGAAGCTTTCTTT. It codes for CASSLTGSNTEAFF.